This TCR beta chain was found in a study of shared T cell receptors in the human thymus. Some clones are missing from TCRdb's copy, which holds only in-frame ones; the method was immunoSEQ multiplex PCR. The data contain hundreds of thousands of clones, around 87% of them singletons. J was trimmed by 6 bases and V by 1 base; bases with no gene match: 7. The CDR3 consists of 16 residues. Germline CDR1 is SNHLY and CDR2 is FYNNEI. The sample was also linked to a second study, of human thymus T cells. That investigation notes: Those donating were healthy Finnish infants in corrective surgery for congenital heart defects. Surgeons resected thymus tissue during corrective heart surgery. Within thymic and blood repertoires, V and J gene usage appeared to be biased. Related research described thymic repertoires that were highly overlapping among unrelated individuals.

The sample consisted of thymocytes. The rearrangement uses TRBV2 and TRBJ2-7; 12 bases agree with TRBD2. This clonotype originated in a boy in the first two years of life with a congenital heart defect. The CDR3 protein is CASSEGRLAGGPEQYF. The DNA for the CDR3 is TGTGCCAGCAGTGAAGGTCGGCTAGCGGGAGGGCCCGAGCAGTACTTC.